This T cell receptor (beta chain) derives from a study of neoadjuvant nivolumab and ipilimumab in lung cancer (dated by TCRdb to the early 2020s). About the full investigation: Nivolumab was administered intravenously at 3 mg/kg on days 1, 15 and 29, and in the combination arm ipilimumab 1 mg/kg was added on day 1 only. A total of around 45 patients with operable NSCLC were treated in the trial, with about 23 randomized to nivolumab monotherapy and 21 randomized to nivolumab plus ipilimumab. Matched pretherapy and resected tumor pairs were analyzed from seven patients, of whom four had been treated with nivolumab and three with nivolumab plus ipilimumab. The primary endpoint of the trial was the rate of major pathologic response (MPR) in the intention-to-treat population of each study arm. TCR repertoires in pretherapy (baseline) peripheral blood were compared with TCR repertoires in tumors resected at surgery after neoadjuvant immune checkpoint blockade. What the work shows at the level of the full study, not this receptor alone: Pretherapy blood TCR richness correlated positively with richness in tumors resected after neoadjuvant therapy (Spearman R ≈ 0.8). There was no significant correlation between TCR clonality and pathologic tumor regression, and just a single major-pathologic-response sample was available for the clonality-regression analysis. Tumor T-cell richness and clonality rose from pretherapy to surgery in three of three dual-therapy tumors but in only two of four nivolumab-treated tumors. Compared with tumor-adjacent uninvolved lung, resected tumors had greater TCR richness and clonality, and increases showed up in more of the dual-therapy-treated tumors. A small number of samples was subjected to TCR sequencing.

V is cut back by 6 bases and J by 8 bases, with 12 bases in the junction unmatched. Per the germline V gene, MDHEN is the CDR1 and SYDVKM is the CDR2. The CDR3, cysteine through phenylalanine, is 14 amino acids long. The only DNA kept is the CDR3, 42 bases in frame from the first base. The library was obtained by the immunoSEQ multiplex PCR assay. From the authors' description of their analysis: Repertoires were summarized in terms of richness and clonality, and significantly expanded and contracted clones between pre- and post-therapy samples were identified. Drawn from immuneACCESS, this table holds only the in-frame rearrangements with V and J called that TCRdb kept. Clones are partly lost; checked studies trace under half to an unresolved V gene and leave the rest unexplained. The V and J calls and clone size come from that table; D and trimming were worked out from the DNA. This sample is represented by tens of thousands of clones; approximately 90% of them were singletons. Clones ranked in the top ten supply about 4% of the sample.

In light of the paper, this sample's time point label describes: pretherapy, before neoadjuvant immune checkpoint inhibitors. Samples were obtained from the phase 2 randomized NEOSTAR trial, in which neoadjuvant nivolumab or nivolumab plus ipilimumab followed by surgery was tested in operable NSCLC. As for this clone: Its antigen is currently not known. Per-base quality was not reported, and no clone a single base away is much larger than it.

The chain was built from TRBV28 and TRBJ1-2; TRBD1 fits 7 bases in the junction. The receptor was derived from an adult with non-small cell lung cancer. Some clones in this sample may be carry-over from other donors' samples. This material consisted of blood, taken before neoadjuvant nivolumab, alone or with ipilimumab. The bases are TGTGCCAGCAGGAACCGACAGGGTTCATGGGGCTACACCTTC. Protein translation: CASRNRQGSWGYTF.